The 7 T cell receptor beta chains below all came from one sample that was sequenced in a study of CXCR3-negative and CXCR3-positive naive CD8 T cells. The TRB libraries of cDNA were built by UMI-labeled 5' RACE. Reanalyzing the 5' RACE reads, TCRdb keeps one entry per CDR3 protein, without DNA. The listing contains some 150,000 distinct CDR3 sequences. The antigens for these receptors are not known. Notes on the study in general: The study found more hydrophobic TRB CDR3s in CXCR3-positive naive cells than in CXCR3-negative naive cells.

Sequences were obtained from naive CXCR3+ CD8+ T cells from blood. The sample's subset: CD45RO-CCR7+CD27+CD95- naive CD8+ T cells expressing CXCR3 (TNR3+). The receptors were gathered from a human donor in good health. Some clones in this sample may be carry-over from other donors' samples.

The V gene is TRBV4-1, the J gene TRBJ2-7. Germline V CDR1 and CDR2: MGHRA, YSYEKL. This CDR3 is built from 12 residues. The chain's CDR3 is CASSQKPGEQYF.

The rearrangement joins TRBV7-8 to TRBJ2-1; the D gene TCRdb calls, TRBD1, cannot be checked with no DNA. The germline V gene encodes CDR1 SGHVS and CDR2 FQNEAQ. The CDR3 extends over 12 amino acids. The CDR3 reads CASSRTGNEQFF.

The chain combines TRBV12-3 or TRBV12-4 with TRBJ2-3; TCRdb indicates TRBD2, and absent DNA this call remains unverified. This CDR3 comprises 15 residues. This CDR3 reads CASSPSGASTDTQYF.

V and J are TRBV7-9 and TRBJ1-5. The germline V gene encodes CDR1 SEHNR and CDR2 FQNEAQ (reference sequence). The CDR3 loop spans 11 amino acids. CDR3 loop: CASSLDGPQHF.

The gene calls are TRBV28 and TRBJ2-1. The CDR3 is made up of 15 amino acids. In germline, CDR1 is MDHEN, CDR2 SYDVKM. The CDR3 spells CASGKSELNVDEQFF.

The chain employs TRBV7-6 and TRBJ2-1; without DNA, the TCRdb call of TRBD2 cannot be checked. The CDR3 covers 20 residues. Germline CDR1 SGHVS, CDR2 FNYEAQ. CDR3 residues: CASSPSTNGKGVSGINEQFF.

The chain joins TRBV4-3 to TRBJ2-1. Looked up from germline, CDR1 is LGHNA and CDR2 is YSLEER. The CDR3 is made up of 14 amino acids. The chain's CDR3 is CASSQDSVYNEQFF.